A single sample gave rise to the 13 T cell receptor beta chains below, sequenced in a study of CD8 T cells in ankylosing spondylitis. From the 5' RACE reads, TCRdb called clonotypes with MiXCR, one entry per CDR3 protein. Among 380,000 or so distinct CDR3 sequences listed, 20% were seen once. The specimen sequenced was blood, either unsorted or a sorted T cell fraction (not recorded which). Receptor source: a male donor with ankylosing spondylitis or in good health (not recorded which).

This clonotype has more than one count but fewer than ten. The chain couples TRBV7-9 to TRBJ2-1, with 7 nucleotides matching TRBD2. The CDR3 extends over 16 amino acids. V lost 4 bases, J lost 4 bases, and 10 bases stayed unmatched. CDR1 SEHNR and CDR2 FQNEAQ come from the germline V gene (reference sequence). Written as DNA, the CDR3 is TGTGCCAGCAGCTACACGGGGGGTGGGGCTTACAATGAGCAGTTCTTC. This gives the protein CASSYTGGGAYNEQFF. Filled out from reference TRBV7-9 and TRBJ2-1, the complete variable domain reads DTGVSQNPRHKITKRGQNVTFRCDPISEHNRLYWYRQTLGQGPEFLTYFQNEAQLEKSRLLSDRFSAERPKGSFSTLEIQRTEQGDSAMYLCASSYTGGGAYNEQFFGPGTRLTVL.

The chain couples TRBV11-1 to TRBJ1-2; D gene unclear. CDR3 size: 14 residues. Germline values: CDR1 SGHAT, CDR2 FQDESV (reference sequence). Trimming pared 1 base from V and 6 bases from J, leaving 12 bases between. CDR3 loop: CASSLDGLPDGYTF. The CDR3, as DNA: TGTGCCAGCAGCTTAGATGGACTCCCAGATGGCTACACCTTC.

This chain connects TRBV20-1 to TRBJ2-7, with a weak D call TRBD1 (6 bases). The CDR3 has 13 amino acids. V lost 6 bases to trimming and J lost 2 bases, with 14 bases between them. Germline CDR1 and CDR2: DFQATT and SNEGSKA (reference sequence). The CDR3 sequence: CSAWDQGPYEQYF. The DNA of the CDR3 is TGCAGTGCCTGGGACCAGGGGCCCTACGAGCAGTACTTC.

The chain employs TRBV7-9 and TRBJ2-3; 10 bases are shared with TRBD2. Trimming at V came to 6 bases and at J to 6 bases, leaving 12 bases not matched to a gene. CDR3 length: 16 residues. Germline CDR1 is SEHNR and CDR2 is FQNEAQ (reference sequence). The CDR3 DNA follows: TGTGCCAGCAGGGTAGCGGGGGGTCCCAGCGGGGATACGCAGTATTTT. Amino acid sequence: CASRVAGGPSGDTQYF.

This clonotype was counted a few times. The rearrangement links TRBV6-5 to TRBJ2-1, with D perhaps matching TRBD1 (6 bases). This CDR3 has 15 amino acids. Trimming took off 0 bases at V and 4 bases at J, with 10 bases between the two ends. Germline-derived CDR1 and CDR2 are MNHEY and SVGAGI. The CDR3 DNA reads as TGTGCCAGCAGTTACTCGAAGGACAGATACAATGAGCAGTTCTTC. It yields the protein CASSYSKDRYNEQFF.

This clonotype was observed a few times. The chain uses TRBV4-1 and TRBJ1-1; the match to TRBD1 covers 7 bases. The CDR3 length is 15 residues. Germline values: CDR1 MGHRA, CDR2 YSYEKL. The J segment lost 1 base and the V segment lost 4 bases, leaving 6 bases of the junction unmatched. The CDR3: CASSPQGDWNTEAFF. CDR3 DNA: TGCGCCAGCAGCCCCCAGGGGGACTGGAACACTGAAGCTTTCTTT.

The J gene is TRBJ2-7, the V gene TRBV2; D is possibly TRBD1 (6 bases). V dropped 2 bases and J dropped 9 bases, with 17 bases sitting between them. In germline, CDR1 is SNHLY, CDR2 FYNNEI. CDR3 size: 14 residues. The CDR3 sequence: CASSETGSGPSQYF. Here the CDR3 DNA reads TGTGCCAGCAGTGAAACAGGGAGTGGGCCCTCGCAGTACTTC.

This clonotype was recorded a few times. The chain joins TRBV27 to TRBJ1-6; perhaps TRBD1 as D (6 bases). V dropped 5 bases and J dropped 5 bases, with 13 bases sitting between them. The CDR3 spans 15 residues. Germline V gives CDR1 MNHEY, CDR2 SMNVEV (reference sequence). As DNA, the CDR3 is TGTGCCAGCAGTAGCCGGGACATACATAATTCACCCCTCCACTTT. It encodes CASSSRDIHNSPLHF.

V is TRBV5-1 and J is TRBJ1-2; TRBD1 is a possible D gene (5 bases). Germline-derived CDR1 and CDR2 are SGHRS and YFSETQ. This CDR3 contains 16 residues. V shed 6 bases and J shed 2 bases, with 20 bases lying between them. The CDR3 here is CASTKGGRVSNYGYTF. CDR3 nucleotides: TGCGCCAGCACTAAGGGAGGCAGGGTGTCGAACTATGGCTACACCTTC. Full variable domain (rest looked up from reference TRBV5-1 and TRBJ1-2): KAGVTQTPRYLIKTRGQQVTLSCSPISGHRSVSWYQQTPGQGLQFLFEYFSETQRNKGNFPGRFSGRQFSNSRSEMNVSTLELGDSALYLCASTKGGRVSNYGYTFGSGTRLTVV.

This clonotype showed up just a few times. This chain joins TRBV27 and TRBJ2-3; perhaps TRBD2 as D (6 bases). This CDR3 is built from 13 residues. Trimming left V 10 bases short and J 11 bases short, with 22 bases between. Per germline, CDR1 MNHEY and CDR2 SMNVEV (reference sequence). Here the CDR3 reads CATAGTSGFEQYF. DNA of the CDR3: TGTGCCACGGCCGGGACGAGCGGGTTCGAGCAGTATTTT.

This clonotype was detected a few times. The chain links TRBV7-8 to TRBJ2-3, with 8 bases lining up with TRBD2. Unmatched junction bases numbered 6, after V lost 0 bases and J lost 4 bases. The CDR3 extends over 16 amino acids. The V gene's germline CDR1 is SGHVS and CDR2 FQNEAQ. CDR3 residues: CASSLALAGRPDTQYF. Here the CDR3 DNA reads TGTGCCAGCAGCTTAGCCTTAGCGGGGCGGCCAGATACGCAGTATTTT.

J is TRBJ1-2 and V is TRBV2; D uncertain. Germline V gene data show CDR1 as SNHLY and CDR2 as FYNNEI. This CDR3 is 15 amino acids long. V was cut by 5 bases and J by 0 bases, with 13 bases left in between. CDR3 amino acids: CASSSSRVANYGYTF. Written as DNA, the CDR3 is TGTGCCAGCAGTTCGTCGAGGGTAGCTAACTATGGCTACACCTTC.

The table lists this clonotype with a few counts. DNA for the CDR3: TGTGCCAGCAGTCATACCGCGGGACTAGCGGGGGTAGACGGTGAGCAGTTCTTC. It encodes CASSHTAGLAGVDGEQFF. The chain links TRBV2 to TRBJ2-1; 14 nucleotides agree with TRBD2. In germline, CDR1 is SNHLY, CDR2 FYNNEI. With V trimmed by 5 bases and J by 9 bases, 15 bases remained unmatched. The CDR3 runs to 18 residues.